These 23 T cell receptor beta chains originate from one sample sequenced in a study of blood T cell repertoires in COVID-19. The repertoire was sequenced with immunoSEQ multiplex PCR; TCRdb's copy has only in-frame clones and lacks some. Of about 58,000 clones in the sample, about 90% were seen once. Sequencing was performed on peripheral blood. These TCRs come from a woman aged 45-59 years with active or convalescent COVID-19.

The chain is built from TRBV7-9 and TRBJ1-2; D remains unclear. From germline, CDR1 is SEHNR and CDR2 FQNEAQ (reference sequence). There are 12 residues in the CDR3. Trimming pared 3 bases from V and 3 bases from J, leaving 5 bases between. CDR3 loop: CASSFEDYGYTF. The CDR3 DNA follows: TGTGCCAGCAGCTTCGAGGACTATGGCTACACCTTC.

This clone has only one observation. The chain couples TRBV19 to TRBJ2-5; 10 bases agree with TRBD1. This CDR3 has 15 residues. After removal of 8 bases from V and 1 base from J, the junction contained 7 bases not matched to a gene. CDR1 is LNHDA, CDR2 SQIVND, per germline (reference sequence). The CDR3 region is CASQPGQGSQETQYF. Written as DNA, the CDR3 is TGTGCCAGTCAACCGGGACAGGGGTCCCAAGAGACCCAGTACTTC.

The chain combines TRBV6-1 with TRBJ2-1, with D perhaps matching TRBD1 (6 bases). CDR3 length equals 15 residues. Germline CDR1 reads MNHNS; CDR2 reads SASEGT. The ends were cut back, 2 bases at V and 4 bases at J, with 12 bases in the middle. CDR3 bases: TGTGCCAGCAGTGAAACTCGGACAGCATACAATGAGCAGTTCTTC. Amino acid sequence: CASSETRTAYNEQFF.

The chain couples TRBV19 to TRBJ2-7, with D possibly matching TRBD1 (6 bases). Germline loops: CDR1 LNHDA, CDR2 SQIVND (reference sequence). The CDR3 loop spans 14 amino acids. V gave up 1 base and J gave up 3 bases, with 10 bases separating them. The CDR3 reads CASSIGTANYEQYF. DNA for the CDR3: TGTGCCAGTAGTATAGGGACAGCTAACTACGAGCAGTACTTC.

The rearrangement joins TRBV11-2 to TRBJ2-5; 8 bases match TRBD2. Germline trimming cut 5 bases from V and 2 bases from J; bases unmatched to any gene: 4. CDR1 SGHAT and CDR2 FQNNGV come from the germline V gene. This CDR3 has 14 amino acids. CDR3 nucleotides: TGTGCCAGCAGCAGGGGCGGGGGGCAAGAGACCCAGTACTTC. Translated, it gives CASSRGGGQETQYF. Combining the CDR3 with reference TRBV11-2 and TRBJ2-5 gives the whole variable domain EAGVAQSPRYKIIEKRQSVAFWCNPISGHATLYWYQQILGQGPKLLIQFQNNGVVDDSQLPKDRFSAERLKGVDSTLKIQPAKLEDSAVYLCASSRGGGQETQYFGPGTRLLVL.

The table lists this clone with a few counts. This sequence joins TRBV11-3 and TRBJ1-1, with TRBD1 matching 8 bases. CDR3 length equals 14 residues. V was clipped by 5 bases and J by 11 bases; unmatched bases: 13. In germline, CDR1 is SGHNT, CDR2 YENEEA. The DNA for the CDR3 is TGTGCCAGCAGCCCGGGACAGGCTTCGGGAGGTGCTTTCTTT. This translates into CASSPGQASGGAFF.

This clone was counted a few times. The gene calls are TRBV7-8 and TRBJ2-7, with a possible D match to TRBD2 (5 bases). The V end was cut by 3 bases, the J end by 4 bases, with 13 bases between. The CDR3 consists of 14 residues. Germline CDR1 reads SGHVS; CDR2 reads FQNEAQ. In DNA form, the CDR3 reads TGTGCCAGCAGCTTGCCTAGCCGGAGATACGAGCAGTACTTC. Encoded protein: CASSLPSRRYEQYF.

This sequence joins TRBV7-3 and TRBJ2-1, with 11 nucleotides matching TRBD2. The CDR3 is 15 residues long. CDR1 and CDR2 from the germline V gene are SGHTA and FQGTGA. V trimming: 5 bases; J trimming: 6 bases; junction bases outside the gene matches: 6. CDR3 bases: TGTGCCAGCAGCCAACTAGCGGGAGTGTCCAATGAGCAGTTCTTC. Its translation is CASSQLAGVSNEQFF.

This clone was counted between two and nine times. V gene TRBV6-2 or TRBV6-3 combines with J gene TRBJ1-5; 11 bases align to TRBD1. The trim removed 3 bases at V and 4 bases at J, leaving 14 bases unmatched. Germline V lookup: CDR1 MNHEY, CDR2 SVGEGT. The CDR3 is 19 amino acids. The CDR3 bases are TGTGCCAGCAGTTATGAGGTCGGACAGGGGGCGAGTAGGAATCAGCCCCAGCATTTT. Its protein product is CASSYEVGQGASRNQPQHF.

The V gene is TRBV7-6, the J gene TRBJ1-5; a possible D gene is TRBD1 (6 bases). The CDR3 is made up of 15 amino acids. V was pared by 5 bases and J by 6 bases, with 17 bases between. Germline V gene lookup returns CDR1 SGHVS and CDR2 FNYEAQ. CDR3 protein: CASSPTQGGGQPQHF. CDR3 in DNA: TGTGCCAGCAGCCCAACGCAGGGAGGGGGTCAGCCCCAGCATTTT. Using reference TRBV7-6 and TRBJ1-5 for the parts outside the CDR3, the full variable domain is GAGVSQSPRYKVTKRGQDVALRCDPISGHVSLYWYRQALGQGPEFLTYFNYEAQQDKSGLPNDRFSAERPEGSISTLTIQRTEQRDSAMYRCASSPTQGGGQPQHFGDGTRLSIL.

This chain joins TRBV9 and TRBJ2-7; 10 positions match TRBD2. The CDR3 loop spans 14 amino acids. The V gene's germline CDR1 is SGDLS and CDR2 YYNGEE. Unmatched junction bases numbered 10, after V lost 10 bases and J lost 3 bases. The CDR3 reads CAFGDPSGSYEQYF. The CDR3 nucleotides are TGTGCCTTCGGCGACCCTAGCGGGAGCTACGAGCAGTACTTC.

This chain connects TRBV9 to TRBJ2-1, with D possibly matching TRBD2 (6 bases). The CDR3 totals 15 residues. V was pared by 0 bases and J by 6 bases, with 13 bases between. Germline CDR1 SGDLS, CDR2 YYNGEE. The CDR3 nucleotides read TGTGCCAGCAGCGTAGGTGGGGGGAGTAGCAATGAGCAGTTCTTC. It codes for CASSVGGGSSNEQFF.

In this sample, this clone turned up once. One end of the junction does not line up with germline, which may come from a read error. V and J are TRBV11-2 and TRBJ2-7; 9 bases line up with TRBD2. Germline CDR1 SGHAT, CDR2 FQNNGV. The CDR3 is 13 amino acids. CDR3 protein: CASSLGTSYERHF. The CDR3 DNA sequence: TGTGCCAGCAGCCTCGGGACTAGCTACGAGCGACACTTC.

The genes are TRBV7-9 and TRBJ1-5; unclear D gene. V lost 4 bases and J 7 bases, leaving 23 bases between the germline ends. The germline CDR1 and CDR2 sequences are SEHNR and FQNEAQ (reference sequence). The CDR3 length is 17 residues. CDR3 sequence reads: CASSSSWEEGADQPQHF. DNA of the CDR3: TGTGCCAGCAGCTCATCATGGGAGGAGGGAGCGGACCAGCCCCAGCATTTT.

J is TRBJ2-3 and V is TRBV7-8; 7 bases align to TRBD1. V lost 5 bases to trimming and J lost 7 bases; unmatched junction nucleotides: 9. The CDR3 has 14 residues. Per the germline V gene, CDR1 is SGHVS and CDR2 is FQNEAQ. The DNA of the CDR3 is TGTGCCAGCAGCCCAGTGGGACAGCCGTATACGCAGTATTTT. Residues: CASSPVGQPYTQYF.

This clone came up a few times. The CDR3 DNA follows: TGTGCCAGCAGCCCGTACGAGCAGTACTTC. The encoded protein is CASSPYEQYF. The gene calls are TRBV5-8 and TRBJ2-7; D is unresolved. The V gene's germline CDR1 is SGHTS and CDR2 YDEGEE. Trimming shortened V by 4 bases and J by 4 bases, and 3 bases separated the two germline ends. The CDR3 runs to 10 residues.

This sequence joins TRBV28 and TRBJ2-1; tentative D call: TRBD2 (6 bases). The ends were cut back, 3 bases at V and 5 bases at J, with 11 bases in the middle. The germline gives CDR1 MDHEN, CDR2 SYDVKM. This CDR3 region has 14 residues. CDR3 residues: CASSFHSGNNEQFF. The CDR3 region has the DNA TGTGCCAGCAGTTTCCATAGCGGCAACAATGAGCAGTTCTTC.

The CDR3 DNA reads TGTGCCAGCAGCCACAGGGGAAGGTACACTGAAGCTTTCTTT. Translated: CASSHRGRYTEAFF. The rearrangement links TRBV3-1 (or the pseudogene TRBV3-2) to TRBJ1-1, with D maybe TRBD1 (6 bases). V was shortened by 3 bases and J by 3 bases, with 11 bases between the two germline ends. Germline lookup yields CDR1 LGHDT and CDR2 YNNKEL (reference sequence). This CDR3 is 14 amino acids long.

V is TRBV5-6 and J is TRBJ2-7, with D tentatively TRBD2 (5 bases). Trimming left V 1 base short and J 6 bases short, with 14 bases between. Per the germline V gene, CDR1 is SGHDT and CDR2 is YYEEEE. CDR3 size: 14 residues. The CDR3 nucleotides are TGTGCCAGCAGCTTGCTCCTGCGGGCCTTCGAGCAGTACTTC. This codes for CASSLLLRAFEQYF.

This chain joins TRBV7-3 and TRBJ2-2; 9 bases fit TRBD1. Germline loops: CDR1 SGHTA, CDR2 FQGTGA. The length of the CDR3 is 16 residues. With V trimmed by 4 bases and J by 4 bases, 7 bases remained unmatched. The CDR3 DNA follows: TGTGCCAGCAGCTCACCCGGGACAGGGCCCACCGGGGAGCTGTTTTTT. Translation: CASSSPGTGPTGELFF.

The chain recombines TRBV27 with TRBJ2-3, with no clear D. The germline CDR1 and CDR2 sequences are MNHEY and SMNVEV (reference sequence). Trimming pared 4 bases from V and 6 bases from J, leaving 14 bases between. This CDR3 spans 14 amino acids. The CDR3 reads CASSSDSMWDTQYF. The CDR3 DNA follows: TGTGCCAGCAGTTCTGACTCAATGTGGGATACGCAGTATTTT.

The gene calls are TRBV3-1 (or the pseudogene TRBV3-2) and TRBJ2-5; D call uncertain. Trimming left V 4 bases short and J 4 bases short, with 7 bases between. The CDR3 has 12 amino acids. CDR1 and CDR2 (germline): LGHDT, YNNKEL (reference sequence). CDR3 amino acids: CASSRTGETQYF. The CDR3 DNA reads TGTGCCAGCAGCCGAACCGGAGAGACCCAGTACTTC.

The V gene is TRBV5-5, the J gene TRBJ2-7, with TRBD2 matching over 10 bases. V dropped 0 bases and J dropped 3; count of bases not matched to a gene: 3. The length of the CDR3 is 15 residues. Looked up from germline, CDR1 is SGHKS and CDR2 is YYEKEE (reference sequence). CDR3 in amino acids: CASSLAPSGGYEQYF. CDR3 DNA: TGTGCCAGCAGCTTGGCTCCTAGCGGGGGCTACGAGCAGTACTTC.